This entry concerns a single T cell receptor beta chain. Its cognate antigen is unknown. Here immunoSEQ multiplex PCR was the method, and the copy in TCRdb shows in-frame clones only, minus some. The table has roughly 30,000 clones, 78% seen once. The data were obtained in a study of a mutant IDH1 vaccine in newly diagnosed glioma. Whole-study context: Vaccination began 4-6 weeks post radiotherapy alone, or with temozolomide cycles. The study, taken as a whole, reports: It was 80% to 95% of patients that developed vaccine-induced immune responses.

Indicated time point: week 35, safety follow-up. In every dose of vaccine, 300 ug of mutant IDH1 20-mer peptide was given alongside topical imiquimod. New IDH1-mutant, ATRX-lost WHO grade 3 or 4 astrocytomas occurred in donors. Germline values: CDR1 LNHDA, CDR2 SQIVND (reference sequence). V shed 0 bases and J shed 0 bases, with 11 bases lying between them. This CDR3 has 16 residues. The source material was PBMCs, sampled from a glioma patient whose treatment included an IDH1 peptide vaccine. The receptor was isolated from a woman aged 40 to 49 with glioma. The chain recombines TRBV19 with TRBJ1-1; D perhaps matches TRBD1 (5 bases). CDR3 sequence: CASSIDQGRMNTEAFF. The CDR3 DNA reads TGTGCCAGTAGTATAGATCAGGGTCGGATGAACACTGAAGCTTTCTTT. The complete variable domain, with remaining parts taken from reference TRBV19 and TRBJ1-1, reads DGGITQSPKYLFRKEGQNVTLSCEQNLNHDAMYWYRQDPGQGLRLIYYSQIVNDFQKGDIAEGYSVSREKKESFPLTVTSAQKNPTAFYLCASSIDQGRMNTEAFFGQGTRLTVV.